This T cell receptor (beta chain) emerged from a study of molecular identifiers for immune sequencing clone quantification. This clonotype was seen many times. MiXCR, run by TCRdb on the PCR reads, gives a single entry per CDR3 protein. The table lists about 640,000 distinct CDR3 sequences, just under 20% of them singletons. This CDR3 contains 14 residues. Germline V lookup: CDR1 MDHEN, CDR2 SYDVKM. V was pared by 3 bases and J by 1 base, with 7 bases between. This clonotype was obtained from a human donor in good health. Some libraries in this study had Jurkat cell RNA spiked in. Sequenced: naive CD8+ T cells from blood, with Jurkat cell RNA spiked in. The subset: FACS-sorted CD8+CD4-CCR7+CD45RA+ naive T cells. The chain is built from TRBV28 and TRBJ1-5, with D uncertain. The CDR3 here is CASSFLESNQPQHF. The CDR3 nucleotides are TGTGCCAGCAGTTTTTTAGAGAGCAATCAGCCCCAGCATTTT.